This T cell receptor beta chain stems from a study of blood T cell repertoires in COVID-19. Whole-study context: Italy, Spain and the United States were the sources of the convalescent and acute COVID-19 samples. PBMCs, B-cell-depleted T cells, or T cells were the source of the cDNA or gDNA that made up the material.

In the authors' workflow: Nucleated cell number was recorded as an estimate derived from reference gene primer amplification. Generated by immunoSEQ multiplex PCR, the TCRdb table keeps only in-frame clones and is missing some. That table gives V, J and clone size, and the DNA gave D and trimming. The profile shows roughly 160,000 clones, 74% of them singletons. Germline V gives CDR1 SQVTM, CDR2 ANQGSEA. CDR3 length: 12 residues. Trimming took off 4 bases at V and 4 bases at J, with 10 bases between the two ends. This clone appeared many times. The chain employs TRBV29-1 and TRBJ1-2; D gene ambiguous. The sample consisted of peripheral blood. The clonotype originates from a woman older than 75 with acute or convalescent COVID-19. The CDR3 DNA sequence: TGCAGCGTTGCAGACCCCTCCTATGGCTACACCTTC. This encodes CSVADPSYGYTF.